This T cell receptor (beta chain) is drawn from a study of blood T cell repertoires in COVID-19. At the level of the study: PBMCs, B-cell-depleted T cells, or T cells provided the cDNA or gDNA that made up the material.

Original processing notes: Estimates of nucleated cell counts were drawn from the amplification of reference gene primers. The assay was immunoSEQ multiplex PCR, and TCRdb's table has in-frame clones only and misses some. V and J calls plus clone size are reproduced from that table; the DNA served to infer D and trimming. The sample shows fewer than 700,000 clones, roughly 91% of them seen only once. CDR1 is SGHNT, CDR2 YYREEE, per germline (reference sequence). The trim removed 4 bases at V and 5 bases at J, leaving 1 base unmatched. This CDR3 is 14 amino acids long. This TCR was sampled from a woman between 50 and 59 years old with COVID-19, enrolled during active disease. The V call is TRBV5-4, the J call TRBJ2-3, with 13 bases lining up with TRBD2. Sequencing was performed on peripheral blood. CDR3 nucleotide sequence: TGTGCCAGCAGCCGGACTAGCGGGGGAGATACGCAGTATTTT. It is translated as CASSRTSGGDTQYF.